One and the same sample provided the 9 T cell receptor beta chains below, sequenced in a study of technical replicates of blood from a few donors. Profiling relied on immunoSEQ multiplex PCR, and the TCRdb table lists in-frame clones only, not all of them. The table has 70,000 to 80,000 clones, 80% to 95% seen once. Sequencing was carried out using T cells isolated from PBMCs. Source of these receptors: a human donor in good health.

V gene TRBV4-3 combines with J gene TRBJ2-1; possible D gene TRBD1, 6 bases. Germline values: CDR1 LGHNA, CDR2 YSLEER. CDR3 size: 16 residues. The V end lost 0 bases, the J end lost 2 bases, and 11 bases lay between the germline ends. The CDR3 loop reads CASSQDSGAAYNEQFF. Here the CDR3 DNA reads TGCGCCAGCAGCCAAGATTCAGGGGCCGCCTACAATGAGCAGTTCTTC.

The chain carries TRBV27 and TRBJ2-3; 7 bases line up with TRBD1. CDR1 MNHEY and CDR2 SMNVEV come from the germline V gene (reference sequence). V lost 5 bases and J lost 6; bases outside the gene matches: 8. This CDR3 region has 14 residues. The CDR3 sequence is CASSRDRERDTQYF. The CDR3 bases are TGTGCCAGCAGTAGAGACAGGGAACGGGATACGCAGTATTTT.

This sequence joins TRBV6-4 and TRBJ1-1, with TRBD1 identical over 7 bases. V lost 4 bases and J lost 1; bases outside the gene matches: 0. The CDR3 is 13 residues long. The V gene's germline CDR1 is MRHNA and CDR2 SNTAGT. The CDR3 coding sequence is TGTGCCAGCAGTGGACAGGGGAACACTGAAGCTTTCTTT. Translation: CASSGQGNTEAFF.

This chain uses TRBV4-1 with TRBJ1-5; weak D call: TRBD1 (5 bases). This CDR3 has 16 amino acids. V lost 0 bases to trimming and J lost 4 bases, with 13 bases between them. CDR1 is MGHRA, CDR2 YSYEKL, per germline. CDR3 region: CASSQELGEGNQPQHF. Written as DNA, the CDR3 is TGCGCCAGCAGCCAAGAATTAGGGGAGGGGAATCAGCCCCAGCATTTT.

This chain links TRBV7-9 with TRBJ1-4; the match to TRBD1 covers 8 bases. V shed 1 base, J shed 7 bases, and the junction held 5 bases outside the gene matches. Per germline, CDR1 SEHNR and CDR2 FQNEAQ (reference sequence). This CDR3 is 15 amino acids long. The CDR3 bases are TGTGCCAGCAGCTTAGTCCCAGGGGGCGCTGAAAAACTGTTTTTT. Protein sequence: CASSLVPGGAEKLFF.

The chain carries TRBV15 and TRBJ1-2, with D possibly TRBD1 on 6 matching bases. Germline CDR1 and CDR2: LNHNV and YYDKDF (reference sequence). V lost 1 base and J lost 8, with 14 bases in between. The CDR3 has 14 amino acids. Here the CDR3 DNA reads TGTGCCACCAGCAGAGGGACAGATCGGAGGGGCTACACCTTC. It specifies CATSRGTDRRGYTF.

This chain's CDR3 is CASSRPGRGTGSGNTIYF. For the CDR3, the DNA is TGCGCCAGCAGCCGACCGGGGCGTGGGACAGGGAGTGGAAACACCATATATTTT. V usage is TRBV4-1 and J usage is TRBJ1-3, with 9 bases fitting TRBD1. V lost 4 bases, J lost 3 bases, and 13 bases stayed unmatched. The CDR3 consists of 18 residues. CDR1 MGHRA and CDR2 YSYEKL come from the germline V gene.

CDR3 protein: CAWSPGTGLSYEQYF. The CDR3 DNA reads as TGTGCCTGGAGTCCTGGGACAGGGCTATCCTACGAGCAGTACTTC. V gene TRBV30 combines with J gene TRBJ2-7; 9 nucleotides align to TRBD1. Germline CDR1 is GTSNPN and CDR2 is SVGIG (reference sequence). The CDR3 has 15 residues. V shed 2 bases, J shed 1 base, and the junction held 6 bases outside the gene matches.

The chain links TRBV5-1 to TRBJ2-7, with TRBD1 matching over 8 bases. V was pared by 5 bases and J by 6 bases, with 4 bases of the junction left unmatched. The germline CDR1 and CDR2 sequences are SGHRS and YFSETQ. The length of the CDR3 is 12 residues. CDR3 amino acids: CASSTTGAEQYF. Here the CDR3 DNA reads TGCGCCAGCAGTACGACAGGGGCCGAGCAGTACTTC.